One sample yielded the 15 T cell receptor beta chains listed below, sequenced in a study of control samples from healthy donors and cancer patients. Method: immunoSEQ multiplex PCR; TCRdb's copy keeps in-frame clones and lacks some. The data hold tens of thousands of clones, with roughly 89% observed a single time. Sequencing was performed on PBMCs. Receptors were obtained from a man between 60 and 75 years old with colorectal cancer.

The chain uses TRBV7-7 and TRBJ2-2; D perhaps matches TRBD1 (5 bases). V was trimmed by 5 bases and J by 4 bases, leaving 14 bases between them. CDR1 is SSHAT, CDR2 FNYEAQ, per germline (reference sequence). The CDR3 extends over 15 amino acids. CDR3 loop: CASSVTDTPTGELFF. CDR3 DNA: TGTGCCAGCAGCGTGACAGATACTCCCACCGGGGAGCTGTTTTTT.

This clone was recorded only once. V is TRBV6-5 and J is TRBJ2-2, with D possibly called TRBD1 or TRBD2 (5 bases each). The CDR3 has 15 residues. Trimming took off 2 bases at V and 4 bases at J, with 11 bases between the two ends. Germline lookup yields CDR1 MNHEY and CDR2 SVGAGI. The CDR3 reads CASSYNPGPTGELFF. CDR3 nucleotide sequence: TGTGCCAGCAGTTACAACCCGGGGCCCACCGGGGAGCTGTTTTTT.

The rearrangement links TRBV7-2 to TRBJ1-1; D might be TRBD1 (6 bases). V was shortened by 5 bases and J by 4 bases, with 14 bases between the two germline ends. There are 14 residues in the CDR3. The germline gives CDR1 SGHTA, CDR2 FQGNSA. CDR3 sequence: CASSQGGGSTEAFF. The CDR3, as DNA: TGTGCCAGCAGCCAAGGGGGGGGGAGCACTGAAGCTTTCTTT.

This sequence joins TRBV12-3 or TRBV12-4 and TRBJ1-1; possible D gene TRBD1, 5 bases. Between the trimmed V and J ends, which lost 7 bases and 5 bases, there was a span of 8 bases. This CDR3 region has 11 residues. As DNA, the CDR3 is TGTGCCAGCACCTACAGGACTGAAGCTTTCTTT. Amino acid sequence: CASTYRTEAFF.

The rearrangement links TRBV7-9 to TRBJ2-5; D is ambiguous. In germline, CDR1 is SEHNR, CDR2 FQNEAQ (reference sequence). The CDR3 runs to 13 residues. The V end was cut by 3 bases, the J end by 7 bases, with 12 bases between. CDR3: CASSLGIFGTQYF. CDR3 nucleotide sequence: TGTGCCAGCAGCTTGGGGATTTTTGGGACCCAGTACTTC.

The J gene is TRBJ2-5, the V gene TRBV6-5; the D is unclear. The CDR3 is made up of 14 amino acids. The germline V gene has CDR1 MNHEY and CDR2 SVGAGI. Trimming removed 5 bases at V and 5 bases at J, with 15 bases between. CDR3 amino acids: CASSPRRTSETQYF. CDR3 nucleotides: TGTGCCAGCAGTCCCCGACGGACCAGTGAGACCCAGTACTTC.

The chain is built from TRBV19 and TRBJ1-3; D ambiguous. There are 14 residues in the CDR3. The V gene lost 5 bases and the J gene lost 3 bases, with 11 bases spanning the gap. CDR1 and CDR2 from the germline V gene are LNHDA and SQIVND (reference sequence). As DNA, the CDR3 is TGTGCCAGTAGTTTGTTAGGGCTTGGAAACACCATATATTTT. Translating gives CASSLLGLGNTIYF.

This chain uses TRBV6-6 with TRBJ1-5; TRBD1 matches at 7 bases. V trimming: 5 bases; J trimming: 2 bases; junction bases outside the gene matches: 12. CDR3 length: 17 residues. The germline gives CDR1 MNHNY, CDR2 SVGAGI (reference sequence). The CDR3: CASSPGQSPRGNQPQHF. The CDR3 DNA reads TGTGCCAGCAGTCCGGGACAGTCACCTCGGGGCAATCAGCCCCAGCATTTT.

This chain joins TRBV5-1 and TRBJ2-1, with 11 positions matching TRBD2. Germline CDR1 and CDR2: SGHRS and YFSETQ. The CDR3 consists of 14 residues. The trim removed 0 bases at V and 9 bases at J, leaving 2 bases unmatched. CDR3 loop: CASSLDLAGGEQFF. The CDR3 DNA is TGCGCCAGCAGCTTGGATCTAGCGGGAGGTGAGCAGTTCTTC.

The rearrangement links TRBV4-1 to TRBJ1-4; D is unclear. V was clipped by 1 base and J by 7 bases, with 13 bases between them. Looked up from germline, CDR1 is MGHRA and CDR2 is YSYEKL. The CDR3 is 15 amino acids. CDR3 nucleotides: TGCGCCAGCAGCCAAGGGGAAGGGTCAGGTGAAAAACTGTTTTTT. Protein sequence: CASSQGEGSGEKLFF.

The chain uses TRBV14 and TRBJ1-2; D is possibly TRBD1 (5 bases). Between the trimmed V and J ends, which lost 5 bases and 4 bases, there was a span of 8 bases. Germline loops: CDR1 SGHDN, CDR2 FVKESK. This CDR3 region has 12 residues. CDR3 sequence reads: CASSYGGYGYTF. The CDR3 region has the DNA TGTGCCAGCAGCTACGGGGGCTATGGCTACACCTTC.

The chain combines TRBV9 with TRBJ2-4, with D possibly being TRBD1 or TRBD2 (5 bases each). Trimming shortened V by 3 bases and J by 12 bases, and 19 bases separated the two germline ends. Germline CDR1 SGDLS, CDR2 YYNGEE. This CDR3 contains 14 residues. The CDR3 DNA reads as TGTGCCAGCAGCGAGTCGTCCTCCGGGACCCATCAGTACTTC. As protein: CASSESSSGTHQYF.

V and J are TRBV7-9 and TRBJ2-5; D tentatively reads TRBD1 or TRBD2 (5 bases each). The CDR3 totals 14 residues. Trimming took off 1 base at V and 5 bases at J, with 11 bases between the two ends. CDR1 is SEHNR, CDR2 FQNEAQ, per germline (reference sequence). CDR3 protein: CASSLGGARETQYF. The DNA of the CDR3 is TGTGCCAGCAGCTTAGGAGGGGCGAGGGAGACCCAGTACTTC. The full variable domain, in which reference TRBV7-9 and TRBJ2-5 provide the parts outside the CDR3, is DTGVSQNPRHKITKRGQNVTFRCDPISEHNRLYWYRQTLGQGPEFLTYFQNEAQLEKSRLLSDRFSAERPKGSFSTLEIQRTEQGDSAMYLCASSLGGARETQYFGPGTRLLVL.

The rearrangement joins TRBV5-4 to TRBJ1-2, with a tentative D call TRBD1 (6 bases). The CDR3 contains 13 residues. V was shortened by 0 bases and J by 5 bases, with 8 bases between the two germline ends. Germline lookup yields CDR1 SGHNT and CDR2 YYREEE (reference sequence). For the CDR3, the DNA is TGTGCCAGCAGCTTGGAGGGGGGGTATGGCTACACCTTC. Translation gives CASSLEGGYGYTF. Drawing the rest from reference TRBV5-4 and TRBJ1-2, the complete variable domain is ETGVTQSPTHLIKTRGQQVTLRCSSQSGHNTVSWYQQALGQGPQFIFQYYREEENGRGNFPPRFSGLQFPNYSSELNVNALELDDSALYLCASSLEGGYGYTFGSGTRLTVV.

The CDR3 coding sequence is TGTGCCTGGAGGCAGGGGGCCACAGATACGCAGTATTTT. Translated, it gives CAWRQGATDTQYF. The chain employs TRBV30 and TRBJ2-3; 8 positions match TRBD1. The CDR3 extends over 13 amino acids. Germline V gene data show CDR1 as GTSNPN and CDR2 as SVGIG (reference sequence). The ends lost 3 bases at V and 2 bases at J; junction bases unmatched: 1.